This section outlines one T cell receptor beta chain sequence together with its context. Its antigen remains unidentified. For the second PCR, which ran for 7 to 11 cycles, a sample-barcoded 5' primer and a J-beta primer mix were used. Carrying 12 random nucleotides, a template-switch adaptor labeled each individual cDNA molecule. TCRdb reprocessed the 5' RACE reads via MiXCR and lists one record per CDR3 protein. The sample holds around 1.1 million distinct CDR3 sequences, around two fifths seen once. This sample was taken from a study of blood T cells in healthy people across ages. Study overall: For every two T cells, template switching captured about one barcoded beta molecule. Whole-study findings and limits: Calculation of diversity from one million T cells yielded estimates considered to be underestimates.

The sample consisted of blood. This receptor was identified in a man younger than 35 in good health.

In nucleotides, the CDR3 is TGCAGTGCTACCTCTCACAACGACCCGCCCGACATAGCTGAGCAGTTCTTC. This sequence encodes CSATSHNDPPDIAEQFF. The chain is built from TRBV20-1 and TRBJ2-1; D unclear. Per the germline V gene, CDR1 is DFQATT and CDR2 is SNEGSKA (reference sequence). V was shortened by 4 bases and J by 9 bases, with 28 bases between the two germline ends. This CDR3 has 17 amino acids.